This T cell receptor beta chain originates from a study of response to subunit inactivated influenza vaccine. General study findings and limits: After each seasonal influenza vaccination, few new T cells are recruited, the authors suggested.

The sample holds many counts of this clonotype. Its antigen is currently unknown. The CDR3 contains 15 residues. With 4 bases clipped from V and 8 bases from J, the junction kept 12 bases outside the gene matches. The germline V gene encodes CDR1 MNHEY and CDR2 SVGAGI. Each CDR3 protein is one row after TCRdb ran MiXCR on the RT-PCR reads. The table lists 600,000 to 850,000 distinct CDR3 sequences, about 15% of them singletons. The chain is built from TRBV6-5 and TRBJ1-2; 8 bases line up with TRBD1. This TCR was recovered from a man aged 45 to 65 who received an inactivated influenza vaccine. The specimen comprised PBMCs from blood, sampled approximately 15 days before vaccination. The CDR3 coding sequence is TGTGCCAGCAGTTTGACAGGGGTTCCCAGTGTGGGCTACACCTTC. Amino acids: CASSLTGVPSVGYTF.